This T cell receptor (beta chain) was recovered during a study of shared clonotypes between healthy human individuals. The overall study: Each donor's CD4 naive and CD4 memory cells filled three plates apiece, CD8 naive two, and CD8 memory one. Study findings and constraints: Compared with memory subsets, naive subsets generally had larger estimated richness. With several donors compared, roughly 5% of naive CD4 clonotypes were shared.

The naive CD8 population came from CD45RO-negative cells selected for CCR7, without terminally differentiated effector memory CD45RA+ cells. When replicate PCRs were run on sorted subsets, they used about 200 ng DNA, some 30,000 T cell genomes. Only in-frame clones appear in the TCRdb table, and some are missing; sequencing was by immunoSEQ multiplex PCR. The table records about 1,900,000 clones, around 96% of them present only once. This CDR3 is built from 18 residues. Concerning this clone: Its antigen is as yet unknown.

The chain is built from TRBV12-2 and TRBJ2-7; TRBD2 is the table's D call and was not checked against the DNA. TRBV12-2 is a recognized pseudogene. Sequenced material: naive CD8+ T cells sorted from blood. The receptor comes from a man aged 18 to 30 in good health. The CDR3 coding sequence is TGTGCAAGTCGCTTAGCTCACCCGGGACTAGCGGGAGAGTGGGAGCAGTACTTC. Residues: CASRLAHPGLAGEWEQYF.